Listed below are T cell receptor beta chains from one sample, sequenced in a study of blood T cell repertoires in COVID-19. The table came from immunoSEQ multiplex PCR; TCRdb's copy has only in-frame clones and leaves some out. Of more than 300,000 clones in the sample, 70% to 90% are singletons; the top ten hold 1.5% to 2%. Sequenced material: peripheral blood. These TCRs come from a young woman with COVID-19, enrolled during active disease. The CDR3 runs from the conserved cysteine through the conserved F or W. D genes are given only for firm matches. Not every row has a clone size; where given, it reads once, few, many or a size class.

d_call	v_call	j_call	clone_size	cdr3_nt	cdr3_aa
-	TRBV5-6	TRBJ2-2	-	TGTGCCAGCAGCTCCTCATCCCCAGCGAACACCGGGGAGCTGTTTTTT	CASSSSSPANTGELFF
-	TRBV6-6	TRBJ1-1	-	TGTGCCAGCAGTACCCCGGACACGGATAACACTGAAGCTTTCTTT	CASSTPDTDNTEAFF
-	TRBV27	TRBJ2-5	-	TGTGCCAGCAGGTCAGGTTACCAAGAGACCCAGTACTTC	CASRSGYQETQYF
TRBD1	TRBV7-8	TRBJ1-4	-	TGTGCCAGCAGCAACAGGGGGAATGAAAAACTGTTTTTT	CASSNRGNEKLFF
TRBD2	TRBV7-7	TRBJ2-3	once	TGTGCCAGCAGCCGGGGGACGGGGGGGGCAGATACGCAGTATTTT	CASSRGTGGADTQYF
-	TRBV7-8	TRBJ1-5	-	TGTGCCAGCAGCCAGGCGGGGGGTCGACAGCCCCAGCATTTT	CASSQAGGRQPQHF
TRBD1	TRBV7-9	TRBJ1-2	-	TGTGCCAGCAGCTGGACAGGGGGTAACTATGGCTACACCTTC	CASSWTGGNYGYTF
-	TRBV6-5	TRBJ2-3	-	TGTGCCAGCAGTCACCCTCACCACGCGACGCAGTATTTT	CASSHPHHATQYF
TRBD2	TRBV11-1	TRBJ2-1	once	TGTGCCAGCAGCTTACTGGGGGGGAATGAGCAGTTCTTC	CASSLLGGNEQFF
TRBD1	TRBV19	TRBJ1-1	-	TGTGCCAGTAATACAGGGGTCCCGAACACTGAAGCTTTCTTT	CASNTGVPNTEAFF
TRBD1	TRBV9	TRBJ2-1	-	TGTGCCAGCAGCGTAGGGCAGGGGGCGCGGTTTGAGCAGTTCTTC	CASSVGQGARFEQFF
-	TRBV9	TRBJ1-2	-	TGTGCCAGCACAAGGGAGGGTAACTATGGCTACACCTTC	CASTREGNYGYTF
-	TRBV25-1	TRBJ2-3	-	TGTGCCAGCAGTGAGTCCGCCCGGGGAGGTGGAGATACGCAGTATTTT	CASSESARGGGDTQYF
TRBD2	TRBV6-2/TRBV6-3	TRBJ2-7	once	TGTGCCAGCAGTCGGGGGGAGGTAGGGTCCTACGAGCAGTACTTC	CASSRGEVGSYEQYF
-	TRBV27	TRBJ2-2	-	TGTGCCAGCTCAAGGGGGGGCCATACCGGGGAGCTGTTTTTT	CASSRGGHTGELFF